The T cell receptor (beta chain) described here comes from a study of T cells in Graves' hyperthyroidism and ophthalmopathy. A patient was excluded if there was uncontrolled infection, other autoimmune disease, pregnancy or lactation. Over 8 ml fresh peripheral blood yielded the PBMCs. Amplification targeted TCR beta CDR3 regions from RNA transcripts. The HTBI primer set drove a first-round RT-PCR of the TCR CDR3. TCRdb re-called the multiplex PCR reads with MiXCR, one entry per CDR3 protein. Of 400,000 or so distinct CDR3 sequences detected, 11% to 15% appear once; the ten largest clones hold over 25%. Trimming removed 5 bases from V and 3 bases from J, with 11 bases in between. Germline V gives CDR1 LGHNA, CDR2 YNFKEQ. This CDR3 has 14 amino acids. Study results and limitations: Separation of ophthalmopathy from stable hyperthyroidism was achieved by a 13 V-J model.

Concerning this clonotype itself: Its antigen is still unknown.

The genes are TRBV4-2 and TRBJ1-5; D might be TRBD1 (6 bases). Sample: blood. This TCR was sampled from a man aged 50-59 years with Graves' ophthalmopathy. This CDR3 reads CASSSRQANQPQHF. The CDR3, as DNA: TGTGCCAGCAGCTCTCGACAGGCCAATCAGCCCCAGCATTTT.